The source of this T cell receptor beta chain is a study of cytomegalovirus exposure and HLA in healthy donors. As to this clone: Its specificity is unknown.

The length of the CDR3 is 15 residues. The V segment lost 6 bases and the J segment 2 bases; nucleotides outside the gene matches: 4. Germline V lookup: CDR1 MNHEY, CDR2 SVGAGI. A multiplex PCR was run with 60 Vbeta primers and 13 Jbeta primers. Measured with immunoSEQ multiplex PCR; TCRdb has only the in-frame clones, and not every one. The sample has approximately 100,000 clones, about 68% seen once; the top ten hold 3% to 4.5%. Study observations and caveats: Investigators reported around 150 TCR beta chains as tied to cytomegalovirus. Analysis was carried out at a later point, and it linked a missense DCLRE1C variant to TCR beta V- and J-gene trimming. Reports credit the classifier with highly specific, highly sensitive diagnosis of cytomegalovirus status.

The TCR was taken from a man aged 25 to 45 in good health and CMV-seropositive. The rearrangement links TRBV6-5 to TRBJ2-6, with TRBD1 identical over 7 bases. Source material: PBMCs. The CDR3 nucleotides read TGTGCCAGCAGCATCGACAGGGCTGGGGCCAACGTCCTGACTTTC. Encoded protein: CASSIDRAGANVLTF.